Sequencing of this T cell receptor beta chain was carried out in a study of graft-versus-host responses after intestinal transplantation. Study-wide background: Recipients got multivisceral, liver-intestinal, or isolated intestinal transplants. Anti-thymocyte globulin served as induction for all recipients, who then took tacrolimus and steroids for about 3 years.

As regards this clone: Antigen: not known.

Only in-frame clones appear in the TCRdb table, and some are missing; sequencing was by immunoSEQ multiplex PCR. The sample has around 31,000 clones, around 83% seen once. General study findings and limits: Early post-transplant HvG declines showed an association with peak circulating GvH clone levels. Subjects displaying graft-donor T cell macrochimerism possessed elevated graft-versus-host to host-versus-graft clonal ratios inside allografts.

This CDR3 region has 13 residues. V was clipped by 3 bases and J by 8 bases, with 13 bases between them. The V gene's germline CDR1 is LNHDA and CDR2 SQIVND (reference sequence). The TCR comes from a human donor who received an intestinal transplant. This specimen was unstimulated CD8+ T cells sorted from spleen or lymph node cells, taken before intestinal transplant. The chain recombines TRBV19 with TRBJ1-1, with a possible D match to TRBD1 (5 bases). CDR3: CASSIGASPEAFF. The DNA of the CDR3 is TGTGCCAGTAGTATTGGGGCCTCACCCGAAGCTTTCTTT.